This entry lists 16 T cell receptor beta chains sequenced from one sample in a study of beta chain features in type 1 diabetes. Expressed TCRB transcripts were sequenced after all isolated RNA was converted to cDNA. Measured with immunoSEQ multiplex PCR; TCRdb has only the in-frame clones, and not every one. The data show around 250,000 clones, 11% to 15% seen once. Material: naive CD4+ T cells from blood. Receptors originate from a woman aged 40-49 years in good health.

This clone was detected only a few times. This chain links TRBV11-2 with TRBJ1-3, with TRBD1 matching over 7 bases. After removal of 4 bases from V and 4 bases from J, the junction contained 10 bases not matched to a gene. In germline, CDR1 is SGHAT, CDR2 FQNNGV. The CDR3 sequence is 16 residues long. CDR3 DNA: TGTGCCAGCAGCTCTATGACAGGGACGCGCGGAAACACCATATATTTT. Amino acids: CASSSMTGTRGNTIYF.

The genes are TRBV7-2 and TRBJ2-3; 7 positions match TRBD2. V was clipped by 5 bases and J by 5 bases; unmatched bases: 19. The length of the CDR3 is 18 residues. Germline assignment: CDR1 SGHTA and CDR2 FQGNSA. The CDR3 is CASSPQSGTIRRVDTQYF. The CDR3 region has the DNA TGTGCCAGCAGCCCCCAATCTGGGACTATACGGCGTGTAGATACGCAGTATTTT.

The CDR3 sequence: CASSLGQVYEQYF. CDR3 bases: TGCGCCAGCAGCTTGGGACAGGTCTACGAGCAGTACTTC. This sequence joins TRBV5-1 and TRBJ2-7, with D possibly matching TRBD1 (6 bases). Looked up from germline, CDR1 is SGHRS and CDR2 is YFSETQ. The CDR3 runs to 13 residues. Trimming removed 0 bases from V and 3 bases from J, with 7 bases in between.

This clone was counted between two and nine times. This chain connects TRBV7-9 to TRBJ1-4; D gene ambiguous. The V and J ends lost 2 bases and 14 bases respectively, with 12 bases between them. The CDR3 loop spans 12 amino acids. Germline V lookup: CDR1 SEHNR, CDR2 FQNEAQ (reference sequence). CDR3 protein: CASSLQEDNLFF. The CDR3 nucleotides are TGTGCCAGCAGCTTACAGGAAGACAATCTGTTTTTT.

This rearrangement joins TRBV6-5 to TRBJ2-1; TRBD2 aligns across 7 bases. V lost 8 bases, J lost 8 bases, and 12 bases stayed unmatched. CDR1 and CDR2 from the germline V gene are MNHEY and SVGAGI. This CDR3 comprises 14 residues. The CDR3 DNA reads as TGTGCCAGCCGGTGGGGCGGGGGAAAGGATGAGCAGTTCTTC. Its protein product is CASRWGGGKDEQFF.

This clone was seen more than once but under ten times. The chain couples TRBV19 to TRBJ1-1, with D perhaps TRBD1 (5 bases). V shed 0 bases and J shed 7 bases, with 9 bases lying between them. CDR1 is LNHDA and CDR2 is SQIVND in the germline V gene (reference sequence). The CDR3 loop spans 13 amino acids. The CDR3 loop is CASSIELGGEAFF. The CDR3 DNA sequence: TGTGCCAGTAGTATAGAATTGGGGGGTGAAGCTTTCTTT.

The V call is TRBV5-1, the J call TRBJ2-7, with D maybe TRBD1 (8 bases). The V end was cut by 3 bases, the J end by 2 bases, with 15 bases between. Per the germline V gene, CDR1 is SGHRS and CDR2 is YFSETQ. The CDR3 is 15 residues long. The CDR3 spells CASSSGGQETYEQYF. In nucleotides, the CDR3 is TGCGCCAGCAGCTCGGGGGGACAGGAGACCTACGAGCAGTACTTC.

The rearrangement joins TRBV5-1 to TRBJ1-1, with a possible D match to TRBD1 (5 bases). Trimming shortened V by 0 bases and J by 1 base, and 10 bases separated the two germline ends. The CDR3 length is 15 residues. CDR1 SGHRS and CDR2 YFSETQ come from the germline V gene. The CDR3 loop is CASSLDGGRNTEAFF. The DNA of the CDR3 is TGCGCCAGCAGCTTGGACGGGGGTAGGAACACTGAAGCTTTCTTT.

The V and J genes are TRBV6-5 and TRBJ2-4; TRBD2 aligns across 7 bases. Unmatched junction bases numbered 8, after V lost 7 bases and J lost 2 bases. This CDR3 is built from 15 residues. Per the germline V gene, CDR1 is MNHEY and CDR2 is SVGAGI. The CDR3 DNA sequence: TGTGCCAGCACTCCTAGGGGACTATCCAAAAACATTCAGTACTTC. Protein: CASTPRGLSKNIQYF.

This clone was found a few times. The rearrangement uses TRBV5-1 and TRBJ2-7, with D tentatively TRBD2 (6 bases). Germline CDR1 SGHRS, CDR2 YFSETQ. With 0 bases removed from V and 2 bases from J, the gap between germline ends came to 12 bases. This CDR3 region has 15 residues. The CDR3 protein is CASSLALALAYEQYF. The CDR3 nucleotides read TGCGCCAGCAGCTTGGCCCTAGCGCTTGCCTACGAGCAGTACTTC.

There are a few counts of this clone. The chain carries TRBV29-1 and TRBJ1-1; 10 nucleotides align to TRBD1. CDR3 length equals 13 residues. CDR1 is SQVTM and CDR2 is ANQGSEA in the germline V gene. Trimming took 5 bases from V and 3 from J; bases not matched to a gene: 3. DNA for the CDR3: TGCAGCGTTTGGGGGACAGGGGACACTGAAGCTTTCTTT. This gives the protein CSVWGTGDTEAFF.

The rearrangement links TRBV6-5 to TRBJ2-1, with D perhaps TRBD2 (5 bases). V shed 0 bases and J shed 6 bases, with 12 bases lying between them. The CDR3 totals 15 residues. Looked up from germline, CDR1 is MNHEY and CDR2 is SVGAGI. The CDR3 sequence is CASSYSRRSGNEQFF. CDR3 sequence (DNA): TGTGCCAGCAGTTACTCTCGCAGGAGCGGCAATGAGCAGTTCTTC.

The chain is built from TRBV9 and TRBJ2-3, with 11 bases that match TRBD2. V dropped 10 bases and J dropped 1; count of bases not matched to a gene: 8. Germline V gene lookup returns CDR1 SGDLS and CDR2 YYNGEE. The CDR3 loop spans 15 amino acids. CDR3 sequence: CALSSGGRRTDTQYF. The DNA for the CDR3 is TGTGCCCTCTCTAGCGGGGGGCGTCGCACAGATACGCAGTATTTT.

This clone turned up a few times. V and J are TRBV18 and TRBJ2-6, with D perhaps TRBD2 (6 bases). CDR1 is KGHSH, CDR2 LQKENI, per germline. The CDR3 runs 17 residues. Trimming removed 5 bases from V and 1 base from J, with 15 bases in between. CDR3 sequence reads: CASSGGPRRSGANVLTF. The CDR3 region has the DNA TGTGCCAGCTCAGGAGGGCCCCGGAGGTCTGGGGCCAACGTCCTGACTTTC. Combining the CDR3 with reference TRBV18 and TRBJ2-6 gives the whole variable domain NAGVMQNPRHLVRRRGQEARLRCSPMKGHSHVYWYRQLPEEGLKFMVYLQKENIIDESGMPKERFSAEFPKEGPSILRIQQVVRGDSAAYFCASSGGPRRSGANVLTFGAGSRLTVL.

This clone was observed a few times. V and J are TRBV2 and TRBJ2-2, with D perhaps matching TRBD2 (6 bases). Looked up from germline, CDR1 is SNHLY and CDR2 is FYNNEI. The V gene lost 8 bases and the J gene lost 6 bases, with 10 bases spanning the gap. The CDR3 extends over 12 amino acids. This chain's CDR3 is CASGRLPGELFF. The CDR3 DNA is TGTGCCAGCGGGAGGCTTCCCGGGGAGCTGTTTTTT.

The chain links TRBV19 to TRBJ2-3, with 8 bases fitting TRBD2. V shed 3 bases, J shed 4 bases, and the junction held 3 bases outside the gene matches. The CDR3 spans 14 residues. The V gene's germline CDR1 is LNHDA and CDR2 SQIVND (reference sequence). This chain's CDR3 is CASSINGGADTQYF. The CDR3 bases are TGTGCCAGTAGTATTAACGGGGGGGCAGATACGCAGTATTTT.